One sample yielded the 25 T cell receptor beta chains listed below, sequenced in a study of tumor and adjacent non-tumor tissue in lung cancer. The template was RNA from unsorted bulk tissue. The library came from three nested PCR rounds adapted from ARM-PCR protocols. TCRdb analysed the multiplex PCR reads with MiXCR anew, one entry per CDR3 protein. Of about 110,000 distinct CDR3 sequences listed, about 80% are singletons. Material for sequencing was lung tumor tissue. These receptors all come from a man between 65 and 80 years old with non-small cell lung cancer.

Concerning this clonotype: In this CDR3 the conserved last residue, phenylalanine or tryptophan, is missing, so a read error is likely. The chain joins TRBV6-2 or TRBV6-3 to TRBJ1-5, with TRBD1 as a possible D gene (5 bases). The J call may be wrong; the DNA end is better matched by TRBJ2-3. Germline V lookup: CDR1 MNHEY, CDR2 SVGEGT. CDR3 length equals 13 residues. CDR3 amino acids: CASSSQGNHPQYY. The DNA of the CDR3 is TGCGCCAGCAGTTCTCAGGGCAATCACCCCCAGTATTAT.

Only one count was recorded for this clonotype. Since no conserved phenylalanine or tryptophan closes the CDR3, a read error is the likely cause. The DNA is omitted, as the CDR3 cannot be located on it reliably, and the CDR3 follows TCRdb's listing. The V and J genes are TRBV6-2 or TRBV6-3 and TRBJ1-5. Per the germline V gene, CDR1 is MNHEY and CDR2 is SVGEGT. A total of 13 residues make up the CDR3, ends included. This CDR3 reads CASSSQGNQPQHS.

Note on this clonotype: It may be a read error: a sequence one base away is much more abundant. The J gene is TRBJ2-3, the V gene TRBV24-1; the D is unclear. The CDR3 loop spans 13 amino acids. Per the germline V gene, CDR1 is KGHDR and CDR2 is SFDVKD. V shed 2 bases and J shed 9 bases, with 11 bases lying between them. The CDR3, as DNA: TGTGCCACCAGTGATTCATGGTCACTGACGCAGTATTTT. Its translation is CATSDSWSLTQYF.

This clonotype was seen ten or more times. The genes are TRBV7-3 and TRBJ2-1, with a possible D match to TRBD2 (7 bases). Germline V gives CDR1 SGHTA, CDR2 FQGTGA. The V and J ends lost 4 bases and 6 bases respectively, with 10 bases between them. The CDR3 has 13 residues. CDR3 nucleotide sequence: TGTGCCAGCAGCTATGGGGGGGCCAATGAGCAGTTCTTC. Translated: CASSYGGANEQFF. The variable domain in full, with the rest retrieved from reference TRBV7-3 and TRBJ2-1, is GAGVSQTPSNKVTEKGKYVELRCDPISGHTALYWYRQSLGQGPEFLIYFQGTGAADDSGLPNDRFFAVRPEGSVSTLKIQRTERGDSAVYLCASSYGGANEQFFGPGTRLTVL.

As to this clonotype: Relative to the germline gene, one junction end is altered; a read error may explain this. The chain is built from TRBV4-1 and TRBJ1-1; D unresolved. The CDR3 covers 15 residues. CDR1 and CDR2 (germline): MGHRA, YSYEKL. Here the CDR3 reads CANSQDLIVNTEAFF. DNA of the CDR3: TGCGCCAACAGCCAAGATCTTATTGTGAATACTGAGGCTTTCTTT.

This clonotype came up a few times. The V gene is TRBV20-1, the J gene TRBJ2-1, with 8 positions matching TRBD2. CDR1 is DFQATT and CDR2 is SNEGSKA in the germline V gene (reference sequence). The CDR3 totals 15 residues. J was trimmed by 9 bases and V by 2 bases; bases with no gene match: 12. CDR3 loop: CSARSNGRALGEQFF. CDR3 nucleotides: TGCAGTGCTAGATCTAACGGGAGGGCCCTCGGTGAGCAGTTCTTC.

In regard to this clonotype: Sequence at one end of the junction differs from germline and may be a read error. The rearrangement links TRBV14 to TRBJ2-2; D may be TRBD2 (5 bases). CDR3 length equals 17 residues. Germline loops: CDR1 SGHDN, CDR2 FVKESK. For the CDR3, the DNA is TGTGCCAGCAGCCAGGACGGTCCCGACCGGAGGACCGTGGAGCTGTTTTTT. It encodes CASSQDGPDRRTVELFF.

The sample holds one count of this clonotype. The V gene is TRBV20-1, the J gene TRBJ1-5; the match to TRBD1 covers 7 bases. V trimming: 6 bases; J trimming: 2 bases; junction bases outside the gene matches: 10. The CDR3 contains 15 residues. Looked up from germline, CDR1 is DFQATT and CDR2 is SNEGSKA (reference sequence). CDR3 sequence reads: CSACRGRQGNQPQHF. The CDR3 DNA reads as TGCAGTGCGTGTAGGGGGCGCCAAGGCAATCAGCCCCAGCATTTT.

The V and J genes are TRBV4-1 and TRBJ1-3, with a tentative D call TRBD1 (5 bases). The CDR3 sequence is 16 residues long. Germline loops: CDR1 MGHRA, CDR2 YSYEKL. V gave up 9 bases and J gave up 0 bases, with 18 bases separating them. As DNA, the CDR3 is TGCGCCAGGAGAAGTGGCCAGGGCCTCTCTGGAAACACCATATATTTT. Translating gives CARRSGQGLSGNTIYF.

In regard to this clonotype: At one boundary the junction diverges from the germline segment, which might be a read error. V is TRBV4-3 and J is TRBJ2-1; 12 bases are shared with TRBD2. Germline V gene lookup returns CDR1 LGHNA and CDR2 YSLEER. The CDR3 spans 15 residues. CDR3 DNA: TGCGCCAGCAGCCCTCTTCTAGCGGGAGGGCAGGAGCAGCTCTTC. This gives the protein CASSPLLAGGQEQLF.

A remark on this clonotype: One end of the junction is discordant with germline, which a read error may explain. This chain uses TRBV29-1 with TRBJ2-1; no definite D call. The germline V gene has CDR1 SQVTM and CDR2 ANQGSEA. The CDR3 has 12 amino acids. The CDR3 DNA reads TGCAGTGTTGAAAAAGCAATGGGTGAGCGGTTCTTC. This encodes CSVEKAMGERFF.

This clonotype has only one observation. At one end the junction does not follow the germline gene, possibly because of a read error. V gene TRBV13 combines with J gene TRBJ2-2; 8 bases map to TRBD1. The CDR3 length is 16 residues. Per germline, CDR1 PRHDT and CDR2 FYEKMQ (reference sequence). The CDR3 DNA reads as TGTGCCATCGGCTTAGGGACAGGTTCAATCACCGGGGAGTTGTTTTTT. It translates to CAIGLGTGSITGELFF.

Details on this clonotype: Given a much more abundant clone one base away, this may be a read error. The chain joins TRBV6-2 or TRBV6-3 to TRBJ2-7, with 7 bases that match TRBD2. There are 14 residues in the CDR3. Unmatched junction bases numbered 9, after V lost 10 bases and J lost 0 bases. Germline loops: CDR1 MNHEY, CDR2 SVGEGT. The CDR3 nucleotides are TGTGCCATCAGACCCGGCGGGAGCTCCTACGAGCAGTACTTC. It codes for CAIRPGGSSYEQYF.

A note on this clonotype: Mismatch with germline at one junction end may stem from a read error. This chain links TRBV4-2 with TRBJ2-7, with D perhaps matching TRBD2 (5 bases). The CDR3 spans 17 residues. The V gene's germline CDR1 is LGHNA and CDR2 YNFKEQ. CDR3: CTSSQAVRRHGDDEQYF. For the CDR3, the DNA is TGTACCAGCAGCCAAGCGGTACGTCGGCACGGGGATGACGAGCAGTACTTC.

The CDR3 coding sequence is TGCAGTGCTAGAGTTAACTCCGGGGCCGTGGAGACCCAGTACTTC. Translating it yields CSARVNSGAVETQYF. The chain uses TRBV20-1 and TRBJ2-5, with D possibly being TRBD1 or TRBD2 (5 bases each). Trimming removed 1 base at V and 5 bases at J, with 17 bases between. The CDR3 consists of 15 residues. Germline CDR1 reads DFQATT; CDR2 reads SNEGSKA (reference sequence).

This clonotype was seen only a few times. This may be a read error: a much more frequent sequence differs by one nucleotide. V gene TRBV5-1 combines with J gene TRBJ2-7; 7 bases line up with TRBD2. The CDR3 runs to 15 residues. Germline CDR1 reads SGHRS; CDR2 reads YFSETQ. The DNA of the CDR3 is TGCGCCAGCAGTTCCTGGGAGGGATCACCTTACGAGCGGTACTTC. Protein sequence: CASSSWEGSPYERYF.

The CDR3 sequence: CASNADRGRNQPQHF. DNA of the CDR3: TGTGCCAGCAACGCGGACAGGGGGCGCAATCAGCCCCAGCATTTT. The chain is built from TRBV6-1 and TRBJ1-5; 11 nucleotides align to TRBD1. The J segment lost 2 bases and the V segment lost 7 bases, leaving 4 bases of the junction unmatched. The CDR3 extends over 15 amino acids. Germline V gives CDR1 MNHNS, CDR2 SASEGT.

On this clonotype itself: This may be a read error: a much more frequent sequence differs by one nucleotide. The chain recombines TRBV30 with TRBJ2-2; D is possibly TRBD1 (5 bases). The length of the CDR3 is 14 residues. V gave up 6 bases and J gave up 2 bases, with 13 bases separating them. Germline loops: CDR1 GTSNPN, CDR2 SVGIG (reference sequence). For the CDR3, the DNA is TGTGCCTGCCGGACATTTCTAAACACCGGGGAGCTGTTTTTT. This encodes CACRTFLNTGELFF.

The rearrangement uses TRBV9 and TRBJ2-2; 8 positions agree with TRBD1. The CDR3 is made up of 15 amino acids. Trimming took 4 bases from V and 9 from J; bases not matched to a gene: 11. Germline V gene sequence: CDR1 SGDLS, CDR2 YYNGEE. The CDR3 nucleotides read TGTGCCAGCAGCCCCAGCCAGGGGGCGGCCCGGGAGCTGTTTTTT. It codes for CASSPSQGAARELFF. The full variable domain, in which reference TRBV9 and TRBJ2-2 provide the parts outside the CDR3, is DSGVTQTPKHLITATGQRVTLRCSPRSGDLSVYWYQQSLDQGLQFLIQYYNGEERAKGNILERFSAQQFPDLHSELNLSSLELGDSALYFCASSPSQGAARELFFGEGSRLTVL.

As for this clonotype: Germline and junction disagree at one end, which may indicate a read error. This chain connects TRBV20-1 to TRBJ1-1, with D tentatively TRBD1 (5 bases). CDR3 length equals 14 residues. Germline CDR1 is DFQATT and CDR2 is SNEGSKA (reference sequence). The CDR3 spells CSARVGWGNIEAFF. CDR3 sequence (DNA): TGCAGTGCTAGAGTTGGGTGGGGGAACATTGAAGCTTTCTTT.

In the case of this clonotype: The CDR3 does not close with the conserved phenylalanine or tryptophan, likely indicating a read error. The J gene is TRBJ2-1, the V gene TRBV24-1, with 8 bases matching TRBD1. CDR1 is KGHDR, CDR2 SFDVKD, per germline. The CDR3 totals 14 residues. The CDR3 sequence is CVTSGRGRVNEQFL. The DNA of the CDR3 is TGTGTCACCAGTGGCAGGGGGCGGGTCAATGAGCAGTTCTTA.

Concerning this clonotype: An end of the junction differs from the germline gene, which may be a read error. The chain joins TRBV6-5 to TRBJ1-1; D is unresolved. CDR3 length: 13 residues. Germline V gene data show CDR1 as MNHEY and CDR2 as SVGAGI. The CDR3 DNA sequence: TGTGCCAGCAATTACTCGGCGGGGAAAGGAGCTTTCTTT. Translated: CASNYSAGKGAFF.

This clonotype showed up many times. The chain employs TRBV5-4 and TRBJ2-7, with 10 bases aligning to TRBD1. This CDR3 is 15 amino acids long. With 4 bases clipped from V and 6 bases from J, the junction kept 10 bases outside the gene matches. The V gene's germline CDR1 is SGHNT and CDR2 YYREEE (reference sequence). As DNA, the CDR3 is TGTGCCAGCAGCAAGGGTTGGGACAGGGGAGGCGAGCAGTACTTC. Residues: CASSKGWDRGGEQYF.

As for this clonotype: A read error may be the cause here, since a much bigger clone is one base away. The genes are TRBV20-1 and TRBJ2-5; 8 nucleotides agree with TRBD1. With the DNA end fitting TRBJ2-1 better, the J assignment may be wrong. This CDR3 has 14 amino acids. Germline V CDR1 and CDR2: DFQATT, SNEGSKA (reference sequence). The CDR3 region is CSAYLRQGKETQFF. The CDR3 region has the DNA TGCAGTGCTTACCTTCGACAGGGGAAAGAGACCCAGTTCTTC.

As regards this clonotype: The junction departs from germline at one end; a sequencing error may be responsible. The chain uses TRBV6-2 or TRBV6-3 and TRBJ1-5; 7 nucleotides agree with TRBD1. The germline CDR1 and CDR2 sequences are MNHEY and SVGEGT. This CDR3 has 17 amino acids. This chain's CDR3 is CACSYRPGGGFSQPQHF. Written as DNA, the CDR3 is TGTGCCTGCAGTTACCGCCCAGGGGGGGGTTTCAGTCAGCCCCAGCACTTT.